This T cell receptor (beta chain) comes out of a study of glioma-infiltrating T cells. As for this clonotype: Its antigen is still unknown. Germline and junction disagree at one end, which may indicate a read error.

Study results and limitations: Only very few CDR3 sequences appeared in both tissue and blood. Gliomas, especially low-grade, showed above-expected tissue-blood divergence; non-neoplastic patients showed below.

CDR1 is SGHVS and CDR2 is FNYEAQ in the germline V gene. This CDR3 contains 15 residues. Amplification of TCR alpha and beta CDR3 regions from RNA used iRepertoire nested multiplex PCR. For one-step reverse transcription and amplification, about 85-400 ng of tissue mRNA or PBMC total RNA was used. TCRdb re-analysed the multiplex PCR reads in MiXCR, keeping a single row per CDR3 protein. The repertoire consists of approximately 100,000 distinct CDR3 sequences, with 20% to 30% occurring once and the leading ten covering about a third. Sequencing used glioma tissue, nonneoplastic brain tissue, or PBMCs (not recorded which). The V call is TRBV7-6, the J call TRBJ2-5, with TRBD1 identical over 12 bases. This clonotype originated in a human donor with low-grade glioma or glioblastoma, undergoing nonglioma brain surgery, or in good health (not recorded which). The CDR3 nucleotides read TGTGCTAGCAGCCCGGGACAGGGGGCAAGAGAGACCCAGTACTTC. Protein product: CASSPGQGARETQYF.